These 26 T cell receptor beta chains originate from one sample sequenced in a study of read filtering for tumor transcriptome and immune sequencing (dated by TCRdb to the early 2020s). Instrument used: Illumina HiSeq 4000. Starting from 400 ng RNA, TCR libraries were constructed with the Immunoverse kit using molecular barcoded adaptors that cover the alpha/delta and beta/gamma chains. The public sequencing data were trimmed at Q25 with fastp and processed into clonotypes with MiXCR by TCRdb, which kept only in-frame beta chains. Merged by CDR3 protein, the rows form single entries marked with the most common genes and DNA. In this sample the table shows about 130,000 distinct CDR3 sequences, about 12% of which occur a single time. The top ten hold just under 8.5% of the sample. Source material: a population of CD138-negative cells sorted from bone marrow. What this sample's cell subset or site label stands for: bone marrow mononuclear cells depleted of CD138+ plasma/myeloma cells by negative magnetic selection. The receptor set was obtained from a donor over 35 with multiple myeloma.

This clonotype was detected ten times or more. The chain employs TRBV19 and TRBJ1-5; D gene unclear. This CDR3 spans 15 amino acids. Germline loops: CDR1 LNHDA, CDR2 SQIVND (reference sequence). V lost 3 bases, J lost 6 bases, and 15 bases lay in between. The CDR3 reads CASSIGRHSSQPQHF. As DNA, the CDR3 is TGTGCCAGTAGTATCGGGCGGCACTCCAGTCAGCCCCAGCATTTT.

This clonotype was detected many times. The chain has TRBV30 and TRBJ2-1; a possible D gene is TRBD2 (6 bases). The germline gives CDR1 GTSNPN, CDR2 SVGIG (reference sequence). The V end was cut by 2 bases, the J end by 4 bases, with 12 bases between. The CDR3 has 14 amino acids. CDR3 region: CAWSLASGYNEQFF. In DNA, the CDR3 is TGTGCCTGGAGTCTAGCGAGCGGATACAATGAGCAGTTCTTC.

This clonotype has at least ten counts. The rearrangement links TRBV19 to TRBJ1-5; the D is unclear. The CDR3 length is 15 residues. Germline CDR1 LNHDA, CDR2 SQIVND (reference sequence). Trimming took off 3 bases at V and 1 base at J, with 10 bases between the two ends. The CDR3 nucleotides read TGTGCCAGTAGTATGGCAAGTGGGAGCAATCAGCCCCAGCATTTT. Translation gives CASSMASGSNQPQHF.

This clonotype was counted ten times or more. This chain links TRBV5-5 with TRBJ2-1, with 11 nucleotides matching TRBD2. Germline-derived CDR1 and CDR2 are SGHKS and YYEKEE (reference sequence). This CDR3 has 16 residues. The V gene end was trimmed by 0 bases and the J gene end by 4 bases; junction bases not matched to a gene: 3. In DNA, the CDR3 is TGTGCCAGCAGCTTGGTGCGGACTAGCGGGTACAATGAGCAGTTCTTC. Residues: CASSLVRTSGYNEQFF.

This clonotype was detected many times. This chain connects TRBV20-1 to TRBJ1-5; D uncertain. Germline CDR1 DFQATT, CDR2 SNEGSKA (reference sequence). V shed 2 bases and J shed 3 bases, with 17 bases lying between them. The CDR3 length is 16 residues. The chain's CDR3 is CSARKPALGDNQPQHF. In DNA, the CDR3 is TGCAGTGCTAGAAAACCGGCCCTAGGTGACAATCAGCCCCAGCATTTT.

This clonotype was counted at least ten times. CDR3 sequence (DNA): TGTGCCAGCAGAGGCTGGGGGGTCGGGGAGCTGTTTTTT. Residues: CASRGWGVGELFF. This chain connects TRBV12-3 or TRBV12-4 to TRBJ2-2; D is perhaps TRBD2 (6 bases). Trimming left V 6 bases short and J 7 bases short, with 12 bases between. The CDR3 spans 13 residues.

This clonotype showed up many times. V gene TRBV4-2 combines with J gene TRBJ1-4; TRBD1 is a possible D gene (6 bases). The germline V and J ends were trimmed by 0 bases and 0 bases, with 11 bases remaining between them. Germline CDR1 and CDR2: LGHNA and YNFKEQ. The CDR3 extends over 17 amino acids. The CDR3 spells CASSQDGTPSTNEKLFF. The CDR3 DNA is TGTGCCAGCAGCCAAGACGGGACACCTTCAACTAATGAAAAACTGTTTTTT.

The table lists this clonotype with many counts. The V gene is TRBV7-3, the J gene TRBJ2-5; a possible D gene is TRBD1 (5 bases). Deletions cut 2 bases from V and 2 bases from J, with 9 bases between. CDR1 SGHTA and CDR2 FQGTGA come from the germline V gene. The CDR3 has 14 amino acids. In DNA, the CDR3 is TGTGCCAGCAGCTTACGTGCAGGGCAAGAGACCCAGTACTTC. Its protein is CASSLRAGQETQYF.

This clonotype was counted at least ten times. The chain couples TRBV4-3 to TRBJ2-7; D remains unclear. V lost 0 bases and J 6 bases, leaving 12 bases between the germline ends. The CDR3 has 14 residues. CDR1 LGHNA and CDR2 YSLEER come from the germline V gene. The CDR3: CASSQEWSRSEQYF. The CDR3 DNA is TGCGCCAGCAGCCAAGAATGGTCTAGAAGCGAGCAGTACTTC.

This clonotype was recorded many times. The chain joins TRBV29-1 to TRBJ1-2; D is undetermined. Trimming cost V 3 bases and J 4 bases, with 9 bases left between them. Germline V gene sequence: CDR1 SQVTM, CDR2 ANQGSEA. CDR3 length equals 12 residues. The CDR3 coding sequence is TGCAGCGTTGATGAGGGAACCTATGGCTACACCTTC. It is translated as CSVDEGTYGYTF.

The sample holds many counts of this clonotype. The chain combines TRBV20-1 with TRBJ2-1; a possible D gene is TRBD2 (6 bases). The CDR3 is made up of 16 amino acids. Germline lookup yields CDR1 DFQATT and CDR2 SNEGSKA (reference sequence). V shed 6 bases and J shed 0 bases, with 18 bases lying between them. The CDR3 is CSASLLAPGSYNEQFF. For the CDR3, the DNA is TGCAGTGCCAGCCTACTAGCCCCGGGCTCCTACAATGAGCAGTTCTTC.

This clonotype occurred many times. CDR3 amino acids: CASSVAENPNTGELFF. The CDR3 DNA reads as TGTGCCAGCAGCGTAGCCGAAAATCCCAACACCGGGGAGCTGTTTTTT. The V and J genes are TRBV9 and TRBJ2-2; D is ambiguous. Germline CDR1 is SGDLS and CDR2 is YYNGEE. V lost 0 bases, J lost 2 bases, and 11 bases lay in between. The CDR3 has 16 amino acids.

This clonotype was counted ten times or more. The chain links TRBV6-2 or TRBV6-3 to TRBJ2-1; possibly TRBD1 for D (6 bases). The CDR3 runs to 15 residues. The V end was cut by 2 bases, the J end by 1 base, with 9 bases between. Germline CDR1 reads MNHEY; CDR2 reads SVGEGT. In DNA, the CDR3 is TGTGCCAGCAGTTACCCCACAGGGTCCTACAATGAGCAGTTCTTC. Translating it yields CASSYPTGSYNEQFF.

This clonotype came up many times. J is TRBJ2-7 and V is TRBV7-9, with D perhaps TRBD1 or TRBD2 (5 bases each). V dropped 3 bases and J dropped 3 bases, with 12 bases sitting between them. Germline values: CDR1 SEHNR, CDR2 FQNEAQ (reference sequence). CDR3 size: 14 residues. The CDR3 is CASSLGPLGYEQYF. The CDR3, as DNA: TGTGCCAGCAGCTTGGGACCCCTCGGCTACGAGCAGTACTTC. Using reference TRBV7-9 and TRBJ2-7 for the parts outside the CDR3, the full variable domain is DTGVSQNPRHKITKRGQNVTFRCDPISEHNRLYWYRQTLGQGPEFLTYFQNEAQLEKSRLLSDRFSAERPKGSFSTLEIQRTEQGDSAMYLCASSLGPLGYEQYFGPGTRLTVT.

This clonotype was picked up many times. This chain links TRBV9 with TRBJ2-7, with unresolved D. The V gene lost 0 bases and the J gene lost 2 bases, with 12 bases spanning the gap. CDR1 is SGDLS, CDR2 YYNGEE, per germline. The CDR3 consists of 15 residues. CDR3 bases: TGTGCCAGCAGCGTAGATGGGGTGGGTCCCTACGAGCAGTACTTC. Protein: CASSVDGVGPYEQYF.

This clonotype was seen more than once but under ten times. Given a much more abundant clone one base away, this may be a read error. V is TRBV25-1 and J is TRBJ1-1; TRBD1 might be the D (6 bases). The CDR3 is 15 residues long. The V gene lost 0 bases and the J gene lost 4 bases, with 12 bases spanning the gap. Germline-derived CDR1 and CDR2 are MGHDK and SYGVNS. The CDR3 nucleotides are TGTGCCAGCAGTGAATATGAGGGGGGATGCACTGAAGCTTTCTTT. Protein: CASSEYEGGCTEAFF.

At least ten counts were recorded for this clonotype. The V and J genes are TRBV6-1 and TRBJ2-2; D is perhaps TRBD1 (6 bases). The germline V gene encodes CDR1 MNHNS and CDR2 SASEGT. CDR3 length: 13 residues. The CDR3 DNA sequence: TGTGCGGTCCGGGACAAAGTCACCGGGGAGCTGTTTTTT. As protein: CAVRDKVTGELFF.

This clonotype was picked up many times. The chain employs TRBV7-9 and TRBJ2-7; 8 bases match TRBD1. CDR1 and CDR2 from the germline V gene are SEHNR and FQNEAQ (reference sequence). CDR3 length equals 13 residues. J was trimmed by 13 bases and V by 5 bases; bases with no gene match: 13. The CDR3 region has the DNA TGTGCCAGCAGCGCCGGGACAGGAGCCTCGGGCTACTTC. Residues: CASSAGTGASGYF.

In this sample, this clonotype turned up a few times. The chain is built from TRBV6-5 and TRBJ2-1; TRBD2 aligns across 8 bases. Germline assignment: CDR1 MNHEY and CDR2 SVGAGI. This CDR3 has 15 amino acids. V shed 5 bases and J 8 bases; nucleotides not matched to a gene: 11. CDR3 nucleotides: TGTGCCAGCAGTGGGGGAGCGGGAGCCCCCGATGAGCAGTTCTTC. It specifies CASSGGAGAPDEQFF.

With respect to this clonotype: This sequence may be a read error, since a much larger clone differs from it by one base. V usage is TRBV28 and J usage is TRBJ2-1, with 12 bases that match TRBD2. The CDR3 runs 17 residues. Germline CDR1 and CDR2: MDHEN and SYDVKM. CDR3 in DNA: TGTGCCAGCAGTCTGCGGACTAGCGGGACTCGAGACAATGGGCAGTTCTTC. This encodes CASSLRTSGTRDNGQFF.

In this sample, this clonotype turned up many times. The V and J genes are TRBV20-1 and TRBJ2-7; D not certain. The V and J ends lost 3 bases and 0 bases respectively, with 9 bases between them. This CDR3 has 13 residues. Looked up from germline, CDR1 is DFQATT and CDR2 is SNEGSKA (reference sequence). The CDR3 here is CSARRASSYEQYF. As DNA, the CDR3 is TGCAGTGCTAGGCGCGCGAGCTCCTACGAGCAGTACTTC.

Of note for this clonotype: A much larger clone lies one base from this, so it may be a read error. The chain employs TRBV11-3 and TRBJ2-3; D might be TRBD1 or TRBD2, each matching 5 bases. The CDR3 length is 18 residues. V was trimmed by 5 bases and J by 0 bases, leaving 21 bases between them. CDR1 and CDR2 (germline): SGHNT, YENEEA. The CDR3 here is CASSLGADWGTSTDTQYF. CDR3 nucleotides: TGTGCCAGCAGCCTCGGGGCTGATTGGGGTACTAGCACAGATACGCAGTATTTT.

V is TRBV9 and J is TRBJ2-1; 8 bases agree with TRBD1. J was trimmed by 3 bases and V by 0 bases; bases with no gene match: 14. This CDR3 spans 19 amino acids. Germline V gene sequence: CDR1 SGDLS, CDR2 YYNGEE. The CDR3 reads CASSVGNRDRTGSYNEQFF. The CDR3 DNA sequence: TGTGCCAGCAGCGTAGGAAACAGGGACAGGACAGGGAGCTACAATGAGCAGTTCTTC.

The sample holds many counts of this clonotype. The chain joins TRBV4-1 to TRBJ1-1; D is undetermined. V dropped 1 base and J dropped 1 base, with 7 bases sitting between them. Germline V gene data show CDR1 as MGHRA and CDR2 as YSYEKL. CDR3 length: 14 amino acids. The CDR3 DNA sequence: TGCGCCAGCAGCCAAGCGGCAGAGAACACTGAAGCTTTCTTT. It is translated as CASSQAAENTEAFF.

This clonotype turned up a few times. This chain connects TRBV27 to TRBJ2-6, with D possibly being TRBD1 (6 bases). V lost 5 bases and J 3 bases, leaving 11 bases between the germline ends. The CDR3 is 15 residues long. CDR1 and CDR2 from the germline V gene are MNHEY and SMNVEV (reference sequence). The CDR3 DNA reads TGTGCCAGCAGTCGTCAGGGACATGGGGCCAACGTCCTGACTTTC. This translates into CASSRQGHGANVLTF.

This clonotype has at least ten counts. The V and J genes are TRBV7-2 and TRBJ2-1; 9 bases map to TRBD2. The CDR3 loop spans 15 amino acids. Germline V gene lookup returns CDR1 SGHTA and CDR2 FQGNSA. V lost 1 base to trimming and J lost 7 bases; unmatched junction nucleotides: 5. CDR3 sequence reads: CASSLGLAGRNEQFF. The CDR3 DNA follows: TGTGCCAGCAGCTTAGGGCTAGCGGGAAGGAATGAGCAGTTCTTC. Combining the CDR3 with reference TRBV7-2 and TRBJ2-1 gives the whole variable domain GAGVSQSPSNKVTEKGKDVELRCDPISGHTALYWYRQSLGQGLEFLIYFQGNSAPDKSGLPSDRFSAERTGGSVSTLTIQRTQQEDSAVYLCASSLGLAGRNEQFFGPGTRLTVL.